This TCR beta chain appears in the sequencing data of a study of molecular identifiers for immune sequencing clone quantification. Previously published methods and listed TCR primers were used for the bulk TCR libraries. One entry per CDR3 protein results from TCRdb running MiXCR on the PCR reads. The sample lists approximately 100,000 distinct CDR3 sequences; approximately 40% were seen once. Libraries used roughly 20,000 to 1,100,000 sorted naive CD8 T cells and 10%, 30% or 50% RNA input. For naive CD8 T cells, sorting used the CD8+CD4-CCR7+CD45RA+ phenotype. Study conclusions and caveats: Clonotypes surpassing 20 RNA copies contained over 99% of effector molecules, versus under 1% in naive cells.

This clonotype was observed many times. Its cognate antigen is unknown. This receptor was taken from a human donor in good health. Some libraries in this study had Jurkat cell RNA spiked in. Sample: naive CD8+ T cells from blood, with Jurkat cell RNA spiked in. The subset was: FACS-sorted CD8+CD4-CCR7+CD45RA+ naive T cells.

The CDR3 DNA reads TGCAGCGTTGAACCCCCTAGGGGGACGGGGCAAGAGACCCAGTACTTC. Translating gives CSVEPPRGTGQETQYF. This chain connects TRBV29-1 to TRBJ2-5, with D maybe TRBD1 (6 bases). Germline V gene lookup returns CDR1 SQVTM and CDR2 ANQGSEA. This CDR3 has 16 amino acids. The V end lost 2 bases, the J end lost 2 bases, and 18 bases lay between the germline ends.